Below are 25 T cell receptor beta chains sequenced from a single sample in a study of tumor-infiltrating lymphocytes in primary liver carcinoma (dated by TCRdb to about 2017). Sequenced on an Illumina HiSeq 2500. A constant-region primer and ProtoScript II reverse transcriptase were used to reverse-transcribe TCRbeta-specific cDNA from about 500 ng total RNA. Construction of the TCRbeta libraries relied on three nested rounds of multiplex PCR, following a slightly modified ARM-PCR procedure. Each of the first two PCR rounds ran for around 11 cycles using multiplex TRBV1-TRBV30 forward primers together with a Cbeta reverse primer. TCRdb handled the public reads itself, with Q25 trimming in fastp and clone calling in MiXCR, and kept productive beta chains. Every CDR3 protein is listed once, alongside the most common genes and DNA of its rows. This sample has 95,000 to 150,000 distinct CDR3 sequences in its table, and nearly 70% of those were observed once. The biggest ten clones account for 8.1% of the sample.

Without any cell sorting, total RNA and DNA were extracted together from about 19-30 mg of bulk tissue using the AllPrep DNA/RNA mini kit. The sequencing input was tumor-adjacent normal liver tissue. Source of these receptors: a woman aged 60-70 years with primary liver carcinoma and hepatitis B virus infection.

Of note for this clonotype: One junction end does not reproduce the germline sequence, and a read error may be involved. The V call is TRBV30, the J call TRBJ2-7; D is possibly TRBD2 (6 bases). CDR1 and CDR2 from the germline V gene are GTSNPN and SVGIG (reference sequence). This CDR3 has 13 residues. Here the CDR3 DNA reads TGTGCCTGGAGGCGGCGGGGAGTCAAAGAGCAGTGCTTC. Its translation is CAWRRRGVKEQCF.

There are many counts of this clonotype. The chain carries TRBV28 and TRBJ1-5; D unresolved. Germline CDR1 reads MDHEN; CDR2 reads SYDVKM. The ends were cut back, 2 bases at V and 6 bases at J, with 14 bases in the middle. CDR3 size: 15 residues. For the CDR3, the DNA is TGTGCCAGCAGTTTAGAAGCCGGGTTGCGTCAGCCCCAGCATTTT. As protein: CASSLEAGLRQPQHF.

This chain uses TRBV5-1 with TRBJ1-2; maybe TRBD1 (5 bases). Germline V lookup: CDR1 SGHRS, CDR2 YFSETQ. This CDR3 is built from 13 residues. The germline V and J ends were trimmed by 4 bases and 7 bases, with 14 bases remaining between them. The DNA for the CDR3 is TGCGCCAGCAGCCCAGGGCTGGGGAGTGGCTACACCTTC. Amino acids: CASSPGLGSGYTF.

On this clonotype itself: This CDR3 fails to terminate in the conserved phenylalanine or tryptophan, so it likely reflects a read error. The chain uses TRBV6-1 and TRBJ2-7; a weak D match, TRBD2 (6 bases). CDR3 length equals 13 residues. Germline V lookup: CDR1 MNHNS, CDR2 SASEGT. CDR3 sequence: CACSSGTFTVQYI. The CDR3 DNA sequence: TGTGCCTGCAGTTCCGGGACTTTTACGGTGCAGTACATC.

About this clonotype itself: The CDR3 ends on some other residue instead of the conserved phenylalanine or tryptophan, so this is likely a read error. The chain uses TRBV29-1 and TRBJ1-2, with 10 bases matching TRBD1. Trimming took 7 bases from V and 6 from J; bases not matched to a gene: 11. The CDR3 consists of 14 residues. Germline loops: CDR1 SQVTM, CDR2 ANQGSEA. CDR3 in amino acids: CSAGDRGSTHGYTI. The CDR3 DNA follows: TGCAGCGCTGGGGACAGGGGTTCGACTCATGGCTACACCATC.

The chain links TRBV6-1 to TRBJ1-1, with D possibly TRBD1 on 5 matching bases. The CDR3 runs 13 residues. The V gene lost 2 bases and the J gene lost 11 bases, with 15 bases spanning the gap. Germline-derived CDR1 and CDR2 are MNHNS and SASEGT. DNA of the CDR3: TGTGCCAGCAGTGAAACGCAGGGCCTTCATGCTTTCTTT. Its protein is CASSETQGLHAFF.

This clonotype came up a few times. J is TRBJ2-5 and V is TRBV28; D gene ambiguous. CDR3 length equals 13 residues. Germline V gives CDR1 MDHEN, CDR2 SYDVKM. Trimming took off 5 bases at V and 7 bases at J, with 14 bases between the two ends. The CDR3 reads CASSPQTATTQYF. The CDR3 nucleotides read TGTGCCAGCAGTCCCCAGACGGCCACGACCCAGTACTTC.

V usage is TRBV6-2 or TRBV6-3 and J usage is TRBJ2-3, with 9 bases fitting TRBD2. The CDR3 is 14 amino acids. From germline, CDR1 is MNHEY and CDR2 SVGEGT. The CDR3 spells CARLLAGAADTQYF. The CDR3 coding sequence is TGTGCTAGGCTCTTAGCGGGAGCTGCAGATACGCAGTATTTT.

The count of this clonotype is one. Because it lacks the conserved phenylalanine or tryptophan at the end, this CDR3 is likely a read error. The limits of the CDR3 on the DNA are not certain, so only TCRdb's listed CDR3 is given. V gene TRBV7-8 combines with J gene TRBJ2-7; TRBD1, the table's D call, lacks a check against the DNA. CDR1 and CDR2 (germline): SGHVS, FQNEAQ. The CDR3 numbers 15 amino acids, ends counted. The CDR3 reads CASSPGQGPSYEQCS.

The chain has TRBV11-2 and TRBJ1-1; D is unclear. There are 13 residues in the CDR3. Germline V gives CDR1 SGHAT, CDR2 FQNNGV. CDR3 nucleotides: TGTATCAGCAGCTTTCATTGTGGGACTGAAGCTTTCTTT. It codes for CISSFHCGTEAFF.

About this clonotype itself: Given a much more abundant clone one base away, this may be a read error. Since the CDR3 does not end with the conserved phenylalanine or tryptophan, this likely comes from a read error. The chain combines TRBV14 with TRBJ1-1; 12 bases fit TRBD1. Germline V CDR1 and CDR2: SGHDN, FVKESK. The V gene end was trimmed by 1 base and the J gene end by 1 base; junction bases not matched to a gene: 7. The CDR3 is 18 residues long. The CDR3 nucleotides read TGTGCCAGCAGCCAAGGCGGCGGGACAGGGGGCCCGAACACTGAAGCTTTCCTT. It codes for CASSQGGGTGGPNTEAFL.

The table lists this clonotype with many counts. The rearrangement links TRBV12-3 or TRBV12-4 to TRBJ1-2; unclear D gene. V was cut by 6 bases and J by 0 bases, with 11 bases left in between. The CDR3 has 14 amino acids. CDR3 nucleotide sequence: TGTGCCAGCAGGGCGGGTTGGCCTAACTATGGCTACACCTTC. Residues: CASRAGWPNYGYTF.

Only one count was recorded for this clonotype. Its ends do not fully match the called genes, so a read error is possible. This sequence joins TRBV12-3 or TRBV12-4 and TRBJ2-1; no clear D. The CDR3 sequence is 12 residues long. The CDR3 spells CASRRNWNEQFF. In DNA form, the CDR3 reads TGTGCCAGCAGAAGGAACTGGAATGAGCAGTTTTTC.

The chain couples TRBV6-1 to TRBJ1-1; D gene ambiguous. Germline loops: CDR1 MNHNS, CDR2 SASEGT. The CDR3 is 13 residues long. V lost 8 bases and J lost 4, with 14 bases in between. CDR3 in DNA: TGTGCCAGCTGTAAAGCTCGGCGCACTGAAGCTTTCTTT. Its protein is CASCKARRTEAFF.

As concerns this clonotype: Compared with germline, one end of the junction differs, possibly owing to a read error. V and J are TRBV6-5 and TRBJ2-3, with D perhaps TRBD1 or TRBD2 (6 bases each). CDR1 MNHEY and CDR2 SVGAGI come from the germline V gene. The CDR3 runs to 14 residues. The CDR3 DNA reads TGCGCCAGTCGGAGAGGGGGGCGCGCAGATACGCAGTATTTT. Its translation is CASRRGGRADTQYF.

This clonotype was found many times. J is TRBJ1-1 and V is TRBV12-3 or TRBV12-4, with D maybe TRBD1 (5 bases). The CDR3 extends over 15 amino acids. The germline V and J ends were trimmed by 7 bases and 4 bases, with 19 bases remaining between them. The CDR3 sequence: CASTRKGARRTEAFF. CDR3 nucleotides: TGTGCCAGCACTAGGAAAGGGGCGCGGCGCACTGAAGCTTTCTTT.

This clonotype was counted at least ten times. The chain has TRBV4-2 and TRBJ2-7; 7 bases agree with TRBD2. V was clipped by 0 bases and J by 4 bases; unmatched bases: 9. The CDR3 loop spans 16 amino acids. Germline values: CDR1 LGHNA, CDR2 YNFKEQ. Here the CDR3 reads CASSQDSSLAAYEQYF. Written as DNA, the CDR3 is TGTGCCAGCAGCCAAGATTCTTCGCTAGCGGCATACGAGCAGTACTTC.

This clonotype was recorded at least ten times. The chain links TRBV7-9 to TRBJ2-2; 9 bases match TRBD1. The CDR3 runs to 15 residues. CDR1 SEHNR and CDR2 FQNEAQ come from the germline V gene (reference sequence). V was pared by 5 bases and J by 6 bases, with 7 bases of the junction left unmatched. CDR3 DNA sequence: TGTGCCAGCAGCCCCTGGACAGGGGTGGCCGGGGAGCTGTTTTTT. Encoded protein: CASSPWTGVAGELFF.

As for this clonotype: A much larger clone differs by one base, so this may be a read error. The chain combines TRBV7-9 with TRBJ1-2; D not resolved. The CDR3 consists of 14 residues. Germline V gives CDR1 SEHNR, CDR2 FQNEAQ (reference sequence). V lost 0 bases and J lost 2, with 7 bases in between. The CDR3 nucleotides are TGTGCCAGCAGCTTAGCTGACCAGAACTATGGCTACACCTTC. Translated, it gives CASSLADQNYGYTF.

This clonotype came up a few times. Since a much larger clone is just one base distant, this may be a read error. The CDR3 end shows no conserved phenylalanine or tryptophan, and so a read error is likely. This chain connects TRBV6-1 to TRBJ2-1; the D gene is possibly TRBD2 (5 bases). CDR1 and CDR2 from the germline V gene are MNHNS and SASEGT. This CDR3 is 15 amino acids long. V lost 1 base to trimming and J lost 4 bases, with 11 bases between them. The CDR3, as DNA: TGTGCCAGCAGTGAAGGCCCCAGGACTTACAATGAGCAGTTCATC. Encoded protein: CASSEGPRTYNEQFI.

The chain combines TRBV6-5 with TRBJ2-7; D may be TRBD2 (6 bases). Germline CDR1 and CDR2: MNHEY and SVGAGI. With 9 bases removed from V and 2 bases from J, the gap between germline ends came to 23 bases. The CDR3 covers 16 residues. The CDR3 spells CASRASGISGAYEQYF. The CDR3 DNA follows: TGTGCCAGTAGGGCCTCCGGGATTAGCGGAGCCTACGAGCAGTACTTC.

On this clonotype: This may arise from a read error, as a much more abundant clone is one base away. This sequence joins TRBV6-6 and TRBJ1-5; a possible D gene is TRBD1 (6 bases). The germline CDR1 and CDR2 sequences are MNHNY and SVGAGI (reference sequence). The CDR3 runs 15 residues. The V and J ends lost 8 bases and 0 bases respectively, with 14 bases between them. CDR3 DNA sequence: TGTGCCAGCCGGAGCGGGGGGGCTAGCAATCAGCCCCAGCATTTT. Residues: CASRSGGASNQPQHF.

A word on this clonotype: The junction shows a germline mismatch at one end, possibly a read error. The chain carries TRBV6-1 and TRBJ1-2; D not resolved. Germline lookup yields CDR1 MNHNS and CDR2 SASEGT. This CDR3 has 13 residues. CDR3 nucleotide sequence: TGTGCCAGCAGTGAGTATAGAGTCTATGGCTACATCTTC. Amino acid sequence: CASSEYRVYGYIF.

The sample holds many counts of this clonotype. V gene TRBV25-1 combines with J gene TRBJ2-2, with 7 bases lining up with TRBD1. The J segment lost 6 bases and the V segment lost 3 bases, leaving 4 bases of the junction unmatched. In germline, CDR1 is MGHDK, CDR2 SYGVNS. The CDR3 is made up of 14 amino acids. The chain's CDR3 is CASSDPDRAGELFF. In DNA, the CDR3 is TGTGCCAGCAGTGACCCCGACAGGGCCGGGGAGCTGTTTTTT.

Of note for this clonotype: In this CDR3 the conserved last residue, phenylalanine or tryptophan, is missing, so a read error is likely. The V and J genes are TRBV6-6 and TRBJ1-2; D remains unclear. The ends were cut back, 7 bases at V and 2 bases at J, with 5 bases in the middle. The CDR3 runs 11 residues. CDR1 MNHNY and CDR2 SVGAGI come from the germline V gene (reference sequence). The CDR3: CASNTNYGYTL. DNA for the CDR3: TGTGCCAGCAACACCAACTATGGCTACACCCTC.